Described below is a single T cell receptor (beta chain) sequence and its context. Its antigen remains unidentified. The length of the CDR3 is 15 residues. Germline values: CDR1 SGHRS, CDR2 YFSETQ. V lost 2 bases to trimming and J lost 5 bases; unmatched junction nucleotides: 6. This table comes from immunoSEQ multiplex PCR, and its TCRdb copy is limited to in-frame clones, with some not included. The data contain 67,000 or so clones, about nine tenths of them singletons. This record belongs to a study of lymphopenia after photon versus proton radiotherapy. Study findings and constraints: Post-nadir diversity loss with photons came from oligoclonal expansion, particularly CD8+ Temra cells. Proton therapy kept repertoires fairly stable, unlike photons, which gained effector/memory cells. A bigger post-nadir fall in TCR diversity correlated inversely with survival time in deceased patients. Better survival with proton therapy was suggested as possible, not demonstrated.

This clonotype was obtained from a man older than 75 with esophageal cancer. Sequenced material: peripheral blood, taken from a patient treated with proton-based radiotherapy. The chain recombines TRBV5-1 with TRBJ2-5; 10 nucleotides line up with TRBD1. The DNA for the CDR3 is TGCGCCAGCAGCTTTAGACAGGGGGCCAGGGAGACCCAGTACTTC. It yields the protein CASSFRQGARETQYF.